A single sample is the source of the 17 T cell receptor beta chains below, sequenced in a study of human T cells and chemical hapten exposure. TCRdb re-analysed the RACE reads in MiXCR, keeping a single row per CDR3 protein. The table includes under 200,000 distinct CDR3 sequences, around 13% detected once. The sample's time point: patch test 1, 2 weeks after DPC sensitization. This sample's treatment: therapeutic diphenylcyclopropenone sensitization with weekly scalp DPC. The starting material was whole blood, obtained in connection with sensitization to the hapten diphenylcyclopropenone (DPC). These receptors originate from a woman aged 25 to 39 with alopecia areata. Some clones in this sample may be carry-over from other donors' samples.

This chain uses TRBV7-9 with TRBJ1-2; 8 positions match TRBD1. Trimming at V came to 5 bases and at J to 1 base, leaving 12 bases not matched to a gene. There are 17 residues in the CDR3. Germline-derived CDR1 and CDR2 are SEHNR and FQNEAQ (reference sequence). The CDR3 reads CASSGGQEDPNNYGYTF. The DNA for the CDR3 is TGTGCCAGCAGCGGGGGACAGGAGGATCCGAATAACTATGGCTACACCTTC.

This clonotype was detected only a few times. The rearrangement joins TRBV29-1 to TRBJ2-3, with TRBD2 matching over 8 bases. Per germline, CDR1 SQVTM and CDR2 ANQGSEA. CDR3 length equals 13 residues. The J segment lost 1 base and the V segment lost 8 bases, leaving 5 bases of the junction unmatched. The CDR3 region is CSRGGRGTDTQYF. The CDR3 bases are TGCAGCCGGGGGGGGAGAGGCACAGATACGCAGTATTTT.

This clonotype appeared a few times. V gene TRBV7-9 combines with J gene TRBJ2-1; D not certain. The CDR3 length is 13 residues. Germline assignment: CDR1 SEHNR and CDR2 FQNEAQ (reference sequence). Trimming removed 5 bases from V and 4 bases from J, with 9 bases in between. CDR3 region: CASSVEYYNEQFF. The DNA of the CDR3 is TGTGCCAGCAGCGTCGAATATTACAATGAGCAGTTCTTC.

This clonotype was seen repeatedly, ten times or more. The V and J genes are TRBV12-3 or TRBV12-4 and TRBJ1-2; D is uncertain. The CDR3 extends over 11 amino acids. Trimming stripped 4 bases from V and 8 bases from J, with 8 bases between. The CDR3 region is CASSSLGGYTF. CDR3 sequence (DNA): TGTGCCAGCAGTTCCTTAGGGGGCTACACCTTC.

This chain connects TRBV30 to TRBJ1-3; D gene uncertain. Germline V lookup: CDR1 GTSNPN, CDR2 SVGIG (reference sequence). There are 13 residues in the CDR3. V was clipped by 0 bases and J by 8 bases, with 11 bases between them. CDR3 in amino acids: CAWSVGSMDTIYF. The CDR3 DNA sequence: TGTGCCTGGAGTGTGGGGTCTATGGACACCATATATTTT. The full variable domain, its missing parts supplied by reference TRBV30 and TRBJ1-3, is SQTIHQWPATLVQPVGSPLSLECTVEGTSNPNLYWYRQAAGRGLQLLFYSVGIGQISSEVPQNLSASRPQDRQFILSSKKLLLSDSGFYLCAWSVGSMDTIYFGEGSWLTVV.

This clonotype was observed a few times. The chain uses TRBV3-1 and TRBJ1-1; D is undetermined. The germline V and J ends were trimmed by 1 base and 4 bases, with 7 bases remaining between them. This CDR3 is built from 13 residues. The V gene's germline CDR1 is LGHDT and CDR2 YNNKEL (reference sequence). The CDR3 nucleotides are TGTGCCAGCAGCCAAGCCGGGGTCACTGAAGCTTTCTTT. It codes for CASSQAGVTEAFF.

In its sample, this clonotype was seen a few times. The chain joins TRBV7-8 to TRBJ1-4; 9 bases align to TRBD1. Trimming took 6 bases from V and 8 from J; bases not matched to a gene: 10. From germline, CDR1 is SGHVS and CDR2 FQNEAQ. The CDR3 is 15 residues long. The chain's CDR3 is CASRLNTGGQEKLFF. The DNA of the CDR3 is TGTGCCAGCAGATTAAACACAGGGGGCCAAGAAAAACTGTTTTTT. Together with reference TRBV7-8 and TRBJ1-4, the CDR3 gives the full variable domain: GAGVSQSPRYKVAKRGQDVALRCDPISGHVSLFWYQQALGQGPEFLTYFQNEAQLDKSGLPSDRFFAERPEGSVSTLKIQRTQQEDSAVYLCASRLNTGGQEKLFFGSGTQLSVL.

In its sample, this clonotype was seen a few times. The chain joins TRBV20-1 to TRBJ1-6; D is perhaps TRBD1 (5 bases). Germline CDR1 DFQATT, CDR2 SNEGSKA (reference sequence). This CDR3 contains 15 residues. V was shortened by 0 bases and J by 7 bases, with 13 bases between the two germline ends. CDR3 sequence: CSAREDPGDNSPLHF. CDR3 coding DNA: TGCAGTGCTAGAGAGGACCCGGGGGACAATTCACCCCTCCACTTT.

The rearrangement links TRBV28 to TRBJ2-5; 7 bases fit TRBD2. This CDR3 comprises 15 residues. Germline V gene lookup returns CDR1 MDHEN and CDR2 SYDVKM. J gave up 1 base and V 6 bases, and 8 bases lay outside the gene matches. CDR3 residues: CASSRGSSGQETQYF. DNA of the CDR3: TGTGCCAGCAGCCGGGGATCTAGCGGCCAAGAGACCCAGTACTTC. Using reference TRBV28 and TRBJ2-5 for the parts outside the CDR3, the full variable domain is DVKVTQSSRYLVKRTGEKVFLECVQDMDHENMFWYRQDPGLGLRLIYFSYDVKMKEKGDIPEGYSVSREKKERFSLILESASTNQTSMYLCASSRGSSGQETQYFGPGTRLLVL.

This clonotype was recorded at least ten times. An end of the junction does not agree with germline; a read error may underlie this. CDR3 loop: CASSLGATSSPFDF. The CDR3 bases are TGTGCCAGCAGCTTAGGCGCGACTAGCTCCCCTTTTGACTTC. The J gene is TRBJ2-7, the V gene TRBV7-9, with 7 bases fitting TRBD2. The CDR3 is made up of 14 amino acids. CDR1 is SEHNR, CDR2 FQNEAQ, per germline (reference sequence). Looking up the rest from reference TRBV7-9 and TRBJ2-7 gives the full variable domain: DTGVSQNPRHKITKRGQNVTFRCDPISEHNRLYWYRQTLGQGPEFLTYFQNEAQLEKSRLLSDRFSAERPKGSFSTLEIQRTEQGDSAMYLCASSLGATSSPFDFGPGTRLTVT.

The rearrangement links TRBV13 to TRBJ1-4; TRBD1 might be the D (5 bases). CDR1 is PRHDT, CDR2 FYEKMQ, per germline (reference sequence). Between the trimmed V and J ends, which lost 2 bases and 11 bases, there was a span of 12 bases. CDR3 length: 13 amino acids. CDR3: CASSLRDLGKLFF. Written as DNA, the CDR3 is TGTGCCAGCAGCTTAAGGGACCTGGGGAAACTGTTTTTT. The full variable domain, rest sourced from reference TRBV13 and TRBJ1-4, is AAGVIQSPRHLIKEKRETATLKCYPIPRHDTVYWYQQGPGQDPQFLISFYEKMQSDKGSIPDRFSAQQFSDYHSELNMSSLELGDSALYFCASSLRDLGKLFFGSGTQLSVL.

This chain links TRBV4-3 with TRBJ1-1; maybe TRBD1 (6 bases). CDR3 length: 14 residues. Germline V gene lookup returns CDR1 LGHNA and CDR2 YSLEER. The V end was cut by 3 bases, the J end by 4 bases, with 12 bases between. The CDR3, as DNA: TGCGCCAGCAGCCAGCCGGACAGAGGCACTGAAGCTTTCTTT. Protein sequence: CASSQPDRGTEAFF.

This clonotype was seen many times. The CDR3 DNA is TGTGCCAGCAGCTGGACTAGCGGCACAGATACGCAGTATTTT. Translation: CASSWTSGTDTQYF. This chain joins TRBV2 and TRBJ2-3; 9 nucleotides agree with TRBD2. V shed 6 bases and J 1 base; nucleotides not matched to a gene: 2. This CDR3 is built from 14 residues. Germline loops: CDR1 SNHLY, CDR2 FYNNEI.

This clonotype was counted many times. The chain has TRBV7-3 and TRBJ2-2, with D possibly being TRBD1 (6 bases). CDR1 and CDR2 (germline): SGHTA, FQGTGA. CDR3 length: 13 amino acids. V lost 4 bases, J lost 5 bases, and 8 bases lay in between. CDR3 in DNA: TGTGCCAGCAGCTCACAGGGAACCGGGGAGCTGTTTTTT. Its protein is CASSSQGTGELFF.

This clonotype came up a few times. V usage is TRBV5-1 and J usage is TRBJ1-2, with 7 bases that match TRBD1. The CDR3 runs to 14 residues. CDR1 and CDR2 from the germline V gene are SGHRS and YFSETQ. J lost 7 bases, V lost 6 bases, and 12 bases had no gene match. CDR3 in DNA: TGCGCCAGCAACCGGGACAGCTCCCCCTCTGGCTACACCTTC. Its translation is CASNRDSSPSGYTF.

In DNA form, the CDR3 reads TGTGCCAGCAGTTACGGGATTACACCGAATCAGCCCCAGCATTTT. This translates into CASSYGITPNQPQHF. The V gene is TRBV6-5, the J gene TRBJ1-5; no clear D. Germline lookup yields CDR1 MNHEY and CDR2 SVGAGI. Trimming pared 2 bases from V and 4 bases from J, leaving 12 bases between. The CDR3 runs to 15 residues.

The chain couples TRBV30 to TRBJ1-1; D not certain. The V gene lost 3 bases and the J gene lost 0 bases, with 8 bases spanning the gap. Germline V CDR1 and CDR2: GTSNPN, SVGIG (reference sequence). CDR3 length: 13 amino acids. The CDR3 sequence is CAWRLGMNTEAFF. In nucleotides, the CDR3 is TGTGCCTGGAGACTGGGTATGAACACTGAAGCTTTCTTT.